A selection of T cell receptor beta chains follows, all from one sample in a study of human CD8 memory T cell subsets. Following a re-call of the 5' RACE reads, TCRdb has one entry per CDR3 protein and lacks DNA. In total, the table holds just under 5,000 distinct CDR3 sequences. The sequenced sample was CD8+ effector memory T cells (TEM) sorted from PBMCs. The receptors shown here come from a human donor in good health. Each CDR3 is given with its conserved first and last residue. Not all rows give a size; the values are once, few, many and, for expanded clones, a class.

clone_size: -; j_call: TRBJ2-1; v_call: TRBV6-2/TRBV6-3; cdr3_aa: CASSYGEWGDNEQFF
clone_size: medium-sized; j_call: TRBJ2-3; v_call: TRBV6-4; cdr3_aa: CASSSGSTDTQYF
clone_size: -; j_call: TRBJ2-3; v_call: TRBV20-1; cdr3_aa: CSPRTSGGMDTQYF
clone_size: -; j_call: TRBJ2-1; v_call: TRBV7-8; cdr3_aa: CASSLNLAYNEQFF
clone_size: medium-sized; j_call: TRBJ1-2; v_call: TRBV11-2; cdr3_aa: CASSPYPSGQGLYGYTF
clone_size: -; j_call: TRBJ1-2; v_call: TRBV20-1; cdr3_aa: CSAPLGFYGYTF
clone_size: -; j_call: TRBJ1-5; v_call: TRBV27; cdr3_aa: CASSSLLGQGSHQPQHF
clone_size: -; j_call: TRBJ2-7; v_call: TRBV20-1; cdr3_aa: CSARAYEDHEQYF
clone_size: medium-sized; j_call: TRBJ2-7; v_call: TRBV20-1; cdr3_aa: CSARGQGEVNEQYF
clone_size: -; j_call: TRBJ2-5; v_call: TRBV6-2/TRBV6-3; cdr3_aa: CASSTGTSTETQYF
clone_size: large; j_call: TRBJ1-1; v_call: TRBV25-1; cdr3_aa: CATSPPGGEGNTEAFF
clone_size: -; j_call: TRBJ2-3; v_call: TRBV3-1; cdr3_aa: CASSPSTTVTFETDTQYF
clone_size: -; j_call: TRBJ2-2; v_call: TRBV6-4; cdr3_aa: CASSQGQGNTGELFF
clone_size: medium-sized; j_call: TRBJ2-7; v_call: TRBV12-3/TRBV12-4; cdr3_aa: CASSPTGDSIGEQYF
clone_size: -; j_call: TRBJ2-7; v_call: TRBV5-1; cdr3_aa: CASSLDRVEQYF
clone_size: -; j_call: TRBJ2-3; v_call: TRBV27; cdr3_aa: CASSDTDTQYF
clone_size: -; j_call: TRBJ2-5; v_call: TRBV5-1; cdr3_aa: CASSLAGGANLQETQYF
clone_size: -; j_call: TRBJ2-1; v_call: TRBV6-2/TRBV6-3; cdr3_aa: CASGGAGTVLGNEQFF
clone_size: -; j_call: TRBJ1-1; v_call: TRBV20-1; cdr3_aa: CSASYASGSAGYTEAFF
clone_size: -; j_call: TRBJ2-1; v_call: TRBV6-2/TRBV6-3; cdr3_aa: CASSYPLNEQFF
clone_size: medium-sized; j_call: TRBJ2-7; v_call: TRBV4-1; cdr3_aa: CASSQGEASYEQYF
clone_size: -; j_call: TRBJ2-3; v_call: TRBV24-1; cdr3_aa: CATSDPGLAGGYDTQYF
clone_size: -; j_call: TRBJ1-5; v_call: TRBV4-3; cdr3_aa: CASSHSNQPQHF
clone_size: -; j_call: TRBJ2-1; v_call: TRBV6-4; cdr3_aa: CASKERDGGEQFF
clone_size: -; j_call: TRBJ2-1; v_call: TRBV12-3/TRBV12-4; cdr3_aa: CASSFLRGGMNEQFF
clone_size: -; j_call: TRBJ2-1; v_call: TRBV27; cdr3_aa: CASSSPLAGVNEQFF
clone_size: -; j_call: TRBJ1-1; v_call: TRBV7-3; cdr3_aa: CASSLRVAANTEAFF
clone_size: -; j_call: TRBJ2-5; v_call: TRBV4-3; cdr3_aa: CASSQATGGVETQYF
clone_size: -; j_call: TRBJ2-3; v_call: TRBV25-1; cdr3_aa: CASSDSVGEDADTQYF
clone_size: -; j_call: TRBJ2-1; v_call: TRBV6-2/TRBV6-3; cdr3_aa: CASSYNAEEGEQFF
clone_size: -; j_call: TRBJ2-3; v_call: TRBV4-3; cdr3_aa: CASRPGLADSDTQYF
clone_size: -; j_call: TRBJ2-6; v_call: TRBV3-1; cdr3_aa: CASSQDSSGANVLTF
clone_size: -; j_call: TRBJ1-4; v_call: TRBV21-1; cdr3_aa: CASSRDRGHEKLFF
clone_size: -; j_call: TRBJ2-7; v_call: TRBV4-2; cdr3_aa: CASSQDEGTTDEQYF
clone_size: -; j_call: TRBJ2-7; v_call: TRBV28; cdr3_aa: CASSSIRLARDEQYF
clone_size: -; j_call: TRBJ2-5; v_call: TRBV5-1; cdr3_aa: CASSWGGSQQETQYF
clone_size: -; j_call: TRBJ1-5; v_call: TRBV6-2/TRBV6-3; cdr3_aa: CASSPDSRNQPQHF
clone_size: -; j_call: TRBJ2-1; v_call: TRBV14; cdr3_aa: CASREGPSSYNEQFF
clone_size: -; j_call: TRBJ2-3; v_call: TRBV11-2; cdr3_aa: CASSLVSGITDTQYF
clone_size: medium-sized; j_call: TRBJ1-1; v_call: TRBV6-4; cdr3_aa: CASSDGDSAEAFF
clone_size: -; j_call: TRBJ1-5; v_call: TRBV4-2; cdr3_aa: CASSQDEGRGGQPQHF
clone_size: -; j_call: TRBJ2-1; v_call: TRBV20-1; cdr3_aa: CSARWDSDNEQFF
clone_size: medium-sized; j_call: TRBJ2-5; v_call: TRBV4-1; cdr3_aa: CASSQDPPGGGETQYF
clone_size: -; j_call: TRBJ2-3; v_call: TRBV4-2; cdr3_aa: CASSPSLAGEGDTQYF
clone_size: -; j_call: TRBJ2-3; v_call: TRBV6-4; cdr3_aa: CASSDSATDTQYF
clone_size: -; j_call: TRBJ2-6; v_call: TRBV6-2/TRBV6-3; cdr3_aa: CASSYDPSGANVLTF
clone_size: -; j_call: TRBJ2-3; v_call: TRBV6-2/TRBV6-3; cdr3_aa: CASSSGLASTDTQYF
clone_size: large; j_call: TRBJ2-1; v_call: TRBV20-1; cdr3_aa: CSASGTSGYNEQFF
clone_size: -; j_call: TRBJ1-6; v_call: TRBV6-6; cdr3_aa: CASSYEGGGSPLHF
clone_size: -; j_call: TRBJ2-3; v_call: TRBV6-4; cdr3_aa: CASSPSGQNTDTQYF
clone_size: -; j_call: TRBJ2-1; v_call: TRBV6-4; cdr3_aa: CASSDSAGVSNEQFF
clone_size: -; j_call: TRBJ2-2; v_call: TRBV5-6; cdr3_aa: CASSLLPNTGELFF
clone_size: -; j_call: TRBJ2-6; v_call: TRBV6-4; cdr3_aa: CASSDSGDGANVLTF
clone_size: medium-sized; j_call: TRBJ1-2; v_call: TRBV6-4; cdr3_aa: CASSDSAGASGYGYTF
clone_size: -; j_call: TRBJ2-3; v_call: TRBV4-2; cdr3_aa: CASSQEGPGGSADTQYF
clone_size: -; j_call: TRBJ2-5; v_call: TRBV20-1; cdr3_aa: CSARSGGAYETQYF
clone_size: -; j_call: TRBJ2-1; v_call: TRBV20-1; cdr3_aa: CSARDLSSSGSVNEQFF
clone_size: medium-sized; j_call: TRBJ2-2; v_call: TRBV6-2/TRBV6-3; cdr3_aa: CASTPADTGELFF
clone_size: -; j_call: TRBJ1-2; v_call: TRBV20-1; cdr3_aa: CSARDGADYGYTF